This TCR beta chain was sequenced for a study of vaccination and CD4 T cells after COVID-19. As regards this clonotype: Its specificity is not known.

With the Oncomine TCR Beta short-read assay, DNA from cultured CD4+ T cells was sequenced. TCRdb re-derived calls from the PCR reads in MiXCR, one entry per CDR3 protein. The table has 11,000 to 15,000 distinct CDR3 sequences, about 50% seen once. Treatment reported: 10-day PBMC culture with coronavirus spike peptide pools or control peptides (ViraFEST assay). Culture conditions combined a few million PBMCs per well with roughly 10 IU/ml IL-2 and about 9.8 ug/ml peptide pools. The origin of this receptor is a human donor who had recovered from COVID-19. Source: CD4+ T cells from blood, cultured in vitro, taken before SARS-CoV-2 vaccination.

CDR3 in DNA: TGTGCCAGCAGCCACAATTCGGGGGGAACCGGGGAGCTGTTTTTT. This sequence encodes CASSHNSGGTGELFF. The chain links TRBV11-3 to TRBJ2-2; 7 bases agree with TRBD2. V lost 5 bases and J lost 5; bases outside the gene matches: 8. The CDR3 spans 15 residues. Germline CDR1 SGHNT, CDR2 YENEEA.